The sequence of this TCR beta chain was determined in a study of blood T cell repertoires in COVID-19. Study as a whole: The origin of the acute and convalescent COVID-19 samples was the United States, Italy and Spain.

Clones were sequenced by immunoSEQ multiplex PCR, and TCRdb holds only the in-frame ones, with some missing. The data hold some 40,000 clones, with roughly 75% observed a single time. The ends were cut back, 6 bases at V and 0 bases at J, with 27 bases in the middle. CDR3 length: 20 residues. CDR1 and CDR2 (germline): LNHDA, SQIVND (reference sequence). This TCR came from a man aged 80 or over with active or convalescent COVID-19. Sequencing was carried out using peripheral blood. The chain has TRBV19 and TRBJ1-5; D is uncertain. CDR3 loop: CASSLRGWARGRFSNQPQHF. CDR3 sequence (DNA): TGTGCCAGTAGCCTGCGGGGTTGGGCGCGGGGTCGTTTTAGCAATCAGCCCCAGCATTTT.